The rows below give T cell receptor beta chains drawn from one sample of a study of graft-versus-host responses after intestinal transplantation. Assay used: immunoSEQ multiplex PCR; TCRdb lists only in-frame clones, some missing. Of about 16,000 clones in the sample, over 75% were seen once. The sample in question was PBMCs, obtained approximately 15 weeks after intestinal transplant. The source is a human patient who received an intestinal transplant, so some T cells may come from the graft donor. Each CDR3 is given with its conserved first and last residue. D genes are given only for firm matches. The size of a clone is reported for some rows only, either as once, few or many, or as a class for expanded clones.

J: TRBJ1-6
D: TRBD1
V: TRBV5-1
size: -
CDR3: CASSSRDRDNSPLHF
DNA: TGCGCCAGCAGCTCACGGGACAGGGATAATTCACCCCTCCACTTT

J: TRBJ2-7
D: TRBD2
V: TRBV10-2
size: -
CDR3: CASGRAYEQYF
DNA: TGCGCCAGCGGGAGGGCCTACGAGCAGTACTTC

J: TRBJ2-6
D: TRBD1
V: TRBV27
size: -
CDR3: CASSLESGTGVSGANVLTF
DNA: TGTGCCAGCAGTTTGGAGTCCGGGACAGGGGTATCTGGGGCCAACGTCCTGACTTTC

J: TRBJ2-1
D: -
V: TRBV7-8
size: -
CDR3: CASSLEARSSYNEQFF
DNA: TGTGCCAGCAGCTTAGAAGCGCGTAGCTCCTACAATGAGCAGTTCTTC

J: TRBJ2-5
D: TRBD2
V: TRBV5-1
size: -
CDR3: CASSLFGGRMETQYF
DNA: TGCGCCAGCAGCTTGTTTGGCGGGAGGATGGAGACCCAGTACTTC

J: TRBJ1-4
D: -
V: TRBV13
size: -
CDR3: CASSPPYDSEKLFF
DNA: TGTGCCAGCAGCCCACCGTATGACAGTGAAAAACTGTTTTTT

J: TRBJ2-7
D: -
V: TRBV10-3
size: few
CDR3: CAISESGQGNYEQYF
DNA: TGTGCCATCAGTGAGTCTGGTCAGGGGAATTACGAGCAGTACTTC

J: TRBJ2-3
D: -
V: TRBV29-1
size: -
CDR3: CSVEDWVRVGRGLGADTQYF
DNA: TGCAGCGTTGAAGATTGGGTTCGGGTCGGGAGAGGGTTAGGGGCAGATACGCAGTATTTT

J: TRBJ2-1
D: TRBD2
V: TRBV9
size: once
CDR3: CASNTGGVASYNEQFF
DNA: TGTGCCAGTAATACGGGGGGAGTAGCCTCCTACAATGAGCAGTTCTTC

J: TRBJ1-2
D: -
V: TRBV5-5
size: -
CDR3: CASSGVISRKTYGYTF
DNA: TGTGCCAGCTCAGGTGTTATCTCGCGAAAGACCTATGGCTACACCTTC

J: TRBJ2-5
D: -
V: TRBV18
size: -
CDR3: CASSPFTGQETQYF
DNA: TGTGCCAGCTCACCCTTTACAGGCCAAGAGACCCAGTACTTC

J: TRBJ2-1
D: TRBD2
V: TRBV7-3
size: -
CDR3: CASSLLGREKFF
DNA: TGTGCCAGCAGCTTGTTGGGGCGGGAGAAGTTCTTC

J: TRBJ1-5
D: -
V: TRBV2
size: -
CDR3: CASSEGGVTQPQHF
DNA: TGTGCCAGCAGTGAAGGAGGTGTAACGCAGCCCCAGCATTTT

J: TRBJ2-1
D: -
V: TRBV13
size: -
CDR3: CASSLNNEQFF
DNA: TGTGCCAGCAGCCTAAACAATGAGCAGTTCTTC

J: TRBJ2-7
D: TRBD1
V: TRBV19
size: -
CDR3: CASSITDRGPEQYF
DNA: TGTGCCAGTAGTATTACGGACAGGGGGCCCGAGCAGTACTTC

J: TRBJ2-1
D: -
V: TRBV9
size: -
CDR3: CASSVNPNEQFF
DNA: TGTGCCAGCAGCGTAAACCCCAATGAGCAGTTCTTC

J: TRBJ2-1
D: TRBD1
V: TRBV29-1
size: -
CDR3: CSVEDRDRGPLEQFF
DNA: TGCAGCGTTGAAGATAGGGACAGGGGGCCTCTGGAGCAGTTCTTC

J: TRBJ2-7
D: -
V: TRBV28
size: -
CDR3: CASSLLPGTSYEQYF
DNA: TGTGCCAGCAGTTTACTCCCCGGGACTTCCTACGAGCAGTACTTC

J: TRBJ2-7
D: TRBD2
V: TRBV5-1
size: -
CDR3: CASSSSGTSYEQYF
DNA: TGCGCCAGCAGCTCTAGCGGGACCTCCTACGAGCAGTACTTC

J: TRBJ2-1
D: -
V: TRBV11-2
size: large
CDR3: CASSFLGGINNEQFF
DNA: TGTGCCAGCAGCTTCCTAGGAGGTATCAACAATGAGCAGTTCTTC

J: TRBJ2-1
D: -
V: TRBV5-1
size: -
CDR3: CASSYTGGYNEQFF
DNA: TGCGCCAGCAGCTACACCGGCGGGTACAATGAGCAGTTCTTC

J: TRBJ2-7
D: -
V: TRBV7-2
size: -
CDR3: CASSLGWRGGGSSYEQYF
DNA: TGTGCCAGCAGCTTAGGCTGGCGGGGAGGTGGAAGCTCCTACGAGCAGTACTTC

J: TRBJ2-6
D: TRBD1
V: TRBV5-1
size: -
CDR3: CASSARQGVTNVLTF
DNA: TGCGCCAGCAGCGCCCGACAGGGTGTCACCAACGTCCTGACTTTC

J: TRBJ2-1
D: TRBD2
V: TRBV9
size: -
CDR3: CASSGSGTPRNEQFF
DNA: TGTGCCAGCAGCGGTAGCGGGACGCCGAGGAATGAGCAGTTCTTC

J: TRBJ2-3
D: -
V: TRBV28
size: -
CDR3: CASSFRKQYSSTDTQYF
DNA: TGTGCCAGCAGTTTCCGAAAGCAGTACTCTAGCACAGATACGCAGTATTTT

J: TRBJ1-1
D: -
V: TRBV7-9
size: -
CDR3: CASSTRTDANTEAFF
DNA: TGTGCCAGCAGCACAAGGACAGATGCTAACACTGAAGCTTTCTTT

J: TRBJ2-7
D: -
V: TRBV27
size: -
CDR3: CASSSPLAYEQYF
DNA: TGTGCCAGCAGTTCGCCGTTGGCCTACGAGCAGTACTTC

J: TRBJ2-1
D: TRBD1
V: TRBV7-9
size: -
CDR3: CASSARQGPYYNEQFF
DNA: TGTGCCAGCAGCGCGAGACAGGGACCTTACTACAATGAGCAGTTCTTC

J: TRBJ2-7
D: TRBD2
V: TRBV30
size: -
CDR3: CAWSVSSFAGEGREQYF
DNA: TGTGCCTGGAGTGTATCGTCTTTCGCGGGAGAGGGACGCGAGCAGTACTTC

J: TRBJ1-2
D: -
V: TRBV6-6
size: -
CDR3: CASSYSRQDYTF
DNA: TGTGCCAGCAGTTACTCGCGCCAGGACTACACCTTC

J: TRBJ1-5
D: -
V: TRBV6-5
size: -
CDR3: CASRAGWGNQPQHF
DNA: TGTGCCAGCAGGGCAGGTTGGGGCAATCAGCCCCAGCATTTT

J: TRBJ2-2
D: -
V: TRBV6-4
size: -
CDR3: CASSEVADTGELFF
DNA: TGTGCCAGCAGTGAGGTAGCGGACACCGGGGAGCTGTTTTTT

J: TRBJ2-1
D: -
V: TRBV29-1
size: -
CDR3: CSVLDPSSYNEQFF
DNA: TGCAGCGTACTGGACCCGAGCTCCTACAATGAGCAGTTCTTC

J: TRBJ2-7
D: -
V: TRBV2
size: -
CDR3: CAWGLSSYEQYF
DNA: TGTGCCTGGGGACTTTCGTCCTACGAGCAGTACTTC

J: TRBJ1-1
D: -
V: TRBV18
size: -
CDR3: CASSLGKDTEAFF
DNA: TGTGCCAGCTCTCTCGGGAAAGACACTGAAGCTTTCTTT